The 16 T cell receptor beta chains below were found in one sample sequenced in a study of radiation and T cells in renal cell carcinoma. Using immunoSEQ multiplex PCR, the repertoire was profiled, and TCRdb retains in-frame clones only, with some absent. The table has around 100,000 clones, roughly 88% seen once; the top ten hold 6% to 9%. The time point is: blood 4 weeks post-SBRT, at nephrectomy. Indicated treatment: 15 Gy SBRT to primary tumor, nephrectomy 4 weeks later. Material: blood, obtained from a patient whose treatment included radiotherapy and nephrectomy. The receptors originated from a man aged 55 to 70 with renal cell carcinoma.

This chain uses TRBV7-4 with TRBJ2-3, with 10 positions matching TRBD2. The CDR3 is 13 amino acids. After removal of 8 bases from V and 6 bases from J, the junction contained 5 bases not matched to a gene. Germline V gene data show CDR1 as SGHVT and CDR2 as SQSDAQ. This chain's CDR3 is CASPSGRADTQYF. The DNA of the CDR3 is TGTGCCAGCCCAAGCGGGAGGGCGGATACGCAGTATTTT.

Written as DNA, the CDR3 is TGTGCCAGCAGCTTGGGACTAGTGAGCACAGATACGCAGTATTTT. Protein product: CASSLGLVSTDTQYF. This chain connects TRBV5-4 to TRBJ2-3, with D tentatively TRBD2 (6 bases). This CDR3 has 15 amino acids. The germline V gene has CDR1 SGHNT and CDR2 YYREEE (reference sequence). V was pared by 0 bases and J by 0 bases, with 8 bases between.

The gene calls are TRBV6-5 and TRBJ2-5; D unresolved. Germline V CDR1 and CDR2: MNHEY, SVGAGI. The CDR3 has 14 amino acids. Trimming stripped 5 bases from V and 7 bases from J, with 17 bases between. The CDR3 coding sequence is TGTGCCAGCAGTGCCCGTCCAAGGCATGGGACCCAGTACTTC. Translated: CASSARPRHGTQYF.

The chain's CDR3 is CASSSATAKKLFF. The DNA for the CDR3 is TGTGCCAGCAGCTCAGCGACAGCTAAAAAACTGTTTTTT. The genes are TRBV9 and TRBJ1-4, with D perhaps TRBD1 (5 bases). CDR3 length: 13 residues. The V end was cut by 4 bases, the J end by 9 bases, with 13 bases between. The V gene's germline CDR1 is SGDLS and CDR2 YYNGEE.

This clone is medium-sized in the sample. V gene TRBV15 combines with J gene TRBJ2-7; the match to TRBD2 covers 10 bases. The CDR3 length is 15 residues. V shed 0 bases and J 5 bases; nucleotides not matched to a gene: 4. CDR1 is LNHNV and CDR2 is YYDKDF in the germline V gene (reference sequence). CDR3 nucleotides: TGTGCCACCAGCAGAGATAAGGGACTAGCGCACGAGCAGTACTTC. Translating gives CATSRDKGLAHEQYF.

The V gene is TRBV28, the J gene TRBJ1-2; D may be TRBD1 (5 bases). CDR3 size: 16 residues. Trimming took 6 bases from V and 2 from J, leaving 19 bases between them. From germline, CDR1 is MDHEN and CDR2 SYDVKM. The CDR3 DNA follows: TGTGCCAGCAGCTCTACTCTAAGACAGTCAAACTATGGCTACACCTTC. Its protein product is CASSSTLRQSNYGYTF.

CDR3 in DNA: TGTGCCAGCAGCCTTGACAGGGCGGTTTCCTACGAGCAGTACTTC. It yields the protein CASSLDRAVSYEQYF. The rearrangement uses TRBV7-8 and TRBJ2-7; 7 nucleotides line up with TRBD1. The CDR3 extends over 15 amino acids. Trimming removed 5 bases from V and 1 base from J; junction bases left unmatched: 8. CDR1 SGHVS and CDR2 FQNEAQ come from the germline V gene.

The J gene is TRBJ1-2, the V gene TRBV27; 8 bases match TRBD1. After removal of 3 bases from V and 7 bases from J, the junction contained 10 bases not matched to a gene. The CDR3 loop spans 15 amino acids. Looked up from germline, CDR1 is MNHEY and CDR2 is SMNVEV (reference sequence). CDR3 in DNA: TGTGCCAGCAGTTTTAGACAGGGGTCCACCATTGGCTACACCTTC. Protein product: CASSFRQGSTIGYTF.

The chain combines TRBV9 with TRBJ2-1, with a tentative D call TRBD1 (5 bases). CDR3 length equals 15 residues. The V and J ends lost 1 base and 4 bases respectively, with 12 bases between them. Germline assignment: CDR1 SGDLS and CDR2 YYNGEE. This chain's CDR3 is CASSVYPRDYNEQFF. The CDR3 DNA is TGTGCCAGCAGCGTATATCCCAGGGATTACAATGAGCAGTTCTTC. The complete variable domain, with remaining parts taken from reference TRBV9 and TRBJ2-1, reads DSGVTQTPKHLITATGQRVTLRCSPRSGDLSVYWYQQSLDQGLQFLIQYYNGEERAKGNILERFSAQQFPDLHSELNLSSLELGDSALYFCASSVYPRDYNEQFFGPGTRLTVL.

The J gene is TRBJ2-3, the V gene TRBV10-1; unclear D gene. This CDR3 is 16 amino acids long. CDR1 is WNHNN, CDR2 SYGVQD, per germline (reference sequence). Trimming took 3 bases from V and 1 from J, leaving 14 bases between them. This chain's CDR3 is CASSDPSMVGTDTQYF. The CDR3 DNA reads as TGCGCCAGCAGTGACCCCTCTATGGTCGGCACAGATACGCAGTATTTT.

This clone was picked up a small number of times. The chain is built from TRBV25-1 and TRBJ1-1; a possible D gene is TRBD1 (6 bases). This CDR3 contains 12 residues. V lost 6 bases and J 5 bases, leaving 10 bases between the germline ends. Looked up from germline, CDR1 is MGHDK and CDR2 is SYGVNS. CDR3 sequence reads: CASRRGGTEAFF. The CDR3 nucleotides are TGTGCCAGCAGAAGGGGGGGGACTGAAGCTTTCTTT. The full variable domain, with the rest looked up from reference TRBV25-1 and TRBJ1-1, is EADIYQTPRYLVIGTGKKITLECSQTMGHDKMYWYQQDPGMELHLIHYSYGVNSTEKGDLSSESTVSRIRTEHFPLTLESARPSHTSQYLCASRRGGTEAFFGQGTRLTVV.

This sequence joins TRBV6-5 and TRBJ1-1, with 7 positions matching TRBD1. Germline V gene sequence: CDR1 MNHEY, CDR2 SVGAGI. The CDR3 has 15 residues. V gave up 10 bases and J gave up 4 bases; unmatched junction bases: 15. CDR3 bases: TGTGCCACCACGACTCGAGGGGGCAGGGGCACTGAAGCTTTCTTT. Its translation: CATTTRGGRGTEAFF.

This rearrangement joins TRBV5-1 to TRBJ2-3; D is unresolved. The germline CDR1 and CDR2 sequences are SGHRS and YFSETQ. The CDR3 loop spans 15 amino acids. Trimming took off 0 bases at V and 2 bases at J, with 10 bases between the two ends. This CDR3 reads CASSLGGPITDTQYF. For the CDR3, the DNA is TGCGCCAGCAGCTTGGGAGGACCAATCACAGATACGCAGTATTTT.

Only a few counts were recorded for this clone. The CDR3 DNA sequence: TGTGCCAGCAGTGATCAGCCGTACTATGGCTACACCTTC. The encoded protein is CASSDQPYYGYTF. The V gene is TRBV6-1, the J gene TRBJ1-2; D gene uncertain. The V end lost 3 bases, the J end lost 3 bases, and 8 bases lay between the germline ends. Germline V lookup: CDR1 MNHNS, CDR2 SASEGT. The length of the CDR3 is 13 residues.

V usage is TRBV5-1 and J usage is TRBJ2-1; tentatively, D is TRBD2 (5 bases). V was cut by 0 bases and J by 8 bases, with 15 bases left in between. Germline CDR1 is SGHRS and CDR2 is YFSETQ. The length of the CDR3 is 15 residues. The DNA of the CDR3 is TGCGCCAGCAGCTTGGTCGTGACCGAGGGCCATGAGCAGTTCTTC. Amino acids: CASSLVVTEGHEQFF.

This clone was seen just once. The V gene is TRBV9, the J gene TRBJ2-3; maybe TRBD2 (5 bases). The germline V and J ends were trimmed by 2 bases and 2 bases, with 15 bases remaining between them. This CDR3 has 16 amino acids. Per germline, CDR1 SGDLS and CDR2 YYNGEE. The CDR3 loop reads CASSVEAAQDTDTQYF. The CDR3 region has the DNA TGTGCCAGCAGCGTTGAAGCGGCGCAGGACACAGATACGCAGTATTTT.